Following are 13 T cell receptor beta chains from one sample sequenced in a study of blood T cell repertoires in COVID-19. Here immunoSEQ multiplex PCR was the method, and the copy in TCRdb shows in-frame clones only, minus some. The sample records 300,000 to 400,000 clones, approximately 90% being singletons. Sequences were obtained from PBMCs or T cells enriched from blood (not recorded which). The source of these receptors is a woman in her 30s with acute COVID-19.

The chain is built from TRBV14 and TRBJ2-7, with 9 nucleotides matching TRBD2. Germline V gene data show CDR1 as SGHDN and CDR2 as FVKESK. CDR3 length equals 16 residues. V gave up 1 base and J gave up 5 bases; unmatched junction bases: 9. The CDR3 here is CASSQVYLAGFNEQYF. In DNA, the CDR3 is TGTGCCAGCAGCCAAGTCTACCTAGCGGGGTTCAACGAGCAGTACTTC. The whole variable domain, filled in from reference TRBV14 and TRBJ2-7, reads EAGVTQFPSHSVIEKGQTVTLRCDPISGHDNLYWYRRVMGKEIKFLLHFVKESKQDESGMPNNRFLAERTGGTYSTLKVQPAELEDSGVYFCASSQVYLAGFNEQYFGPGTRLTVT.

The chain combines TRBV10-3 with TRBJ1-3, with 7 bases aligning to TRBD1. CDR1 ENHRY and CDR2 SYGVKD come from the germline V gene. V was clipped by 4 bases and J by 2 bases; unmatched bases: 5. This CDR3 is 15 amino acids long. The chain's CDR3 is CAISGRGTAGNTIYF. The CDR3 DNA is TGTGCCATCAGTGGCAGGGGGACTGCTGGAAACACCATATATTTT.

This clone was picked up one time. The rearrangement joins TRBV5-1 to TRBJ1-6, with D uncertain. Per germline, CDR1 SGHRS and CDR2 YFSETQ. The V end was cut by 4 bases, the J end by 0 bases, with 11 bases between. CDR3 length: 16 residues. CDR3 loop: CASSLKQSSYNSPLHF. Here the CDR3 DNA reads TGCGCCAGCAGCCTCAAACAGAGCTCCTATAATTCACCCCTCCACTTT. Together with reference TRBV5-1 and TRBJ1-6, the CDR3 gives the full variable domain: KAGVTQTPRYLIKTRGQQVTLSCSPISGHRSVSWYQQTPGQGLQFLFEYFSETQRNKGNFPGRFSGRQFSNSRSEMNVSTLELGDSALYLCASSLKQSSYNSPLHFGNGTRLTVT.

The gene calls are TRBV19 and TRBJ1-1, with a tentative D call TRBD1 (5 bases). V lost 3 bases to trimming and J lost 4 bases, with 15 bases between them. The CDR3 sequence is 15 residues long. The V gene's germline CDR1 is LNHDA and CDR2 SQIVND (reference sequence). Written as DNA, the CDR3 is TGTGCCAGTAGTATTGGGATAACCCAGGGCACTGAAGCTTTCTTT. Protein: CASSIGITQGTEAFF.

V and J are TRBV18 and TRBJ1-2, with TRBD1 as a possible D gene (5 bases). This CDR3 has 14 amino acids. The germline V gene has CDR1 KGHSH and CDR2 LQKENI. The V gene lost 3 bases and the J gene lost 2 bases, with 10 bases spanning the gap. The CDR3 reads CASSPTTANYGYTF. The DNA for the CDR3 is TGTGCCAGCTCACCTACGACAGCGAACTATGGCTACACCTTC.

V is TRBV27 and J is TRBJ2-3, with D possibly TRBD1 on 6 matching bases. The germline gives CDR1 MNHEY, CDR2 SMNVEV (reference sequence). V lost 4 bases and J lost 2, with 7 bases in between. CDR3 length: 13 residues. The CDR3 reads CASSWTDTDTQYF. CDR3 coding DNA: TGTGCCAGCAGTTGGACAGACACAGATACGCAGTATTTT.

The CDR3 region is CASSVLAGSLRNEQFF. CDR3 DNA sequence: TGTGCCAGCAGCGTCCTAGCGGGGAGCCTCCGCAATGAGCAGTTCTTC. The chain couples TRBV9 to TRBJ2-1; 9 bases are shared with TRBD2. V was pared by 2 bases and J by 6 bases, with 9 bases of the junction left unmatched. CDR1 is SGDLS, CDR2 YYNGEE, per germline. The length of the CDR3 is 16 residues.

The chain employs TRBV7-6 and TRBJ1-4; no definite D call. Trimming pared 3 bases from V and 0 bases from J, leaving 5 bases between. The germline gives CDR1 SGHVS, CDR2 FNYEAQ. The CDR3 sequence is 14 residues long. The DNA of the CDR3 is TGTGCCAGCAGCTTCGGGACAACTAATGAAAAACTGTTTTTT. It yields the protein CASSFGTTNEKLFF.

V and J are TRBV2 and TRBJ2-2, with 10 bases identical to TRBD2. The V gene's germline CDR1 is SNHLY and CDR2 FYNNEI. There are 15 residues in the CDR3. Unmatched junction bases numbered 3, after V lost 7 bases and J lost 1 base. The CDR3 loop is CASNKRGGNTGELFF. In DNA, the CDR3 is TGTGCCAGCAACAAGCGGGGGGGGAACACCGGGGAGCTGTTTTTT.

The rearrangement joins TRBV19 to TRBJ2-7; no clear D. The germline gives CDR1 LNHDA, CDR2 SQIVND (reference sequence). Trimming cost V 1 base and J 2 bases, with 12 bases left between them. The CDR3 extends over 15 amino acids. The CDR3 bases are TGTGCCAGTAGTATAGCCCCTGGAGAGACCTACGAGCAGTACTTC. Amino acids: CASSIAPGETYEQYF.

The chain links TRBV11-2 to TRBJ2-7; 11 bases are shared with TRBD2. V shed 5 bases, J shed 7 bases, and the junction held 10 bases outside the gene matches. Germline V gene data show CDR1 as SGHAT and CDR2 as FQNNGV. The CDR3 runs to 15 residues. The CDR3 coding sequence is TGTGCCAGCAGCCCACTAGCGGGGGAGGCTAGGGAGCAGTACTTC. Amino acid sequence: CASSPLAGEAREQYF.

The chain carries TRBV9 and TRBJ2-1; D is unclear. The CDR3 is 13 amino acids. V lost 4 bases, J lost 13 bases, and 18 bases lay in between. The germline V gene has CDR1 SGDLS and CDR2 YYNGEE. Here the CDR3 DNA reads TGTGCCAGCAGCCCTCGACTTCGTGACGACCAGTTCTTC. This codes for CASSPRLRDDQFF.

This chain links TRBV19 with TRBJ1-2; D is unresolved. This CDR3 is built from 14 residues. The germline gives CDR1 LNHDA, CDR2 SQIVND (reference sequence). V lost 4 bases to trimming and J lost 1 base, with 10 bases between them. In DNA form, the CDR3 reads TGTGCCAGTAGTAGGAGTCGCCTTAACTATGGCTACACCTTC. Its translation is CASSRSRLNYGYTF.